Shown below are 24 T cell receptor beta chains from a single sample sequenced in a study of cytomegalovirus exposure and HLA in healthy donors. Use of 60 Vbeta and 13 Jbeta primers characterized the PCR. TCRdb's copy holds only in-frame clones and misses some; the assay was immunoSEQ multiplex PCR. The sample carries some 150,000 clones, about 60% recorded once. The sequenced material came from PBMCs. These receptors were collected from a woman in her fifties or sixties in good health and CMV-seropositive.

This clone occurred a few times. The V gene is TRBV28, the J gene TRBJ2-2, with D tentatively TRBD1 (6 bases). Trimming removed 6 bases from V and 8 bases from J, with 7 bases in between. CDR3 length equals 11 residues. CDR1 and CDR2 from the germline V gene are MDHEN and SYDVKM. In nucleotides, the CDR3 is TGTGCCAGCAGACAGGGAGGGGAGCTGTTTTTT. Translated, it gives CASRQGGELFF. Full variable domain (missing parts from reference TRBV28 and TRBJ2-2): DVKVTQSSRYLVKRTGEKVFLECVQDMDHENMFWYRQDPGLGLRLIYFSYDVKMKEKGDIPEGYSVSREKKERFSLILESASTNQTSMYLCASRQGGELFFGEGSRLTVL.

Only a few counts were recorded for this clone. This chain connects TRBV28 to TRBJ2-5; TRBD1 agrees at 11 bases. Germline CDR1 is MDHEN and CDR2 is SYDVKM. The CDR3 totals 15 residues. Trimming cost V 10 bases and J 4 bases; bases outside gene matches: 11. In DNA form, the CDR3 reads TGTGCCACCCATAGAGCCGGGACAGGGGGAGAGACCCAGTACTTC. Translating gives CATHRAGTGGETQYF.

The genes are TRBV6-6 and TRBJ2-3, with a weak D call TRBD2 (6 bases). Between the trimmed V and J ends, which lost 0 bases and 2 bases, there was a span of 9 bases. The CDR3 totals 15 residues. Germline assignment: CDR1 MNHNY and CDR2 SVGAGI (reference sequence). DNA of the CDR3: TGTGCCAGCAGTTACTCTGGCGGGACCACAGATACGCAGTATTTT. It translates to CASSYSGGTTDTQYF.

This chain joins TRBV11-1 and TRBJ2-1; D not certain. The CDR3 is made up of 12 amino acids. Germline values: CDR1 SGHAT, CDR2 FQDESV (reference sequence). V lost 5 bases, J lost 5 bases, and 7 bases lay in between. The CDR3 loop reads CASSPLNNEQFF. The CDR3 DNA is TGTGCCAGCAGCCCACTAAACAATGAGCAGTTCTTC. The full variable domain, completed using reference TRBV11-1 and TRBJ2-1, is EAEVAQSPRYKITEKSQAVAFWCDPISGHATLYWYRQILGQGPELLVQFQDESVVDDSQLPKDRFSAERLKGVDSTLKIQPAELGDSAMYLCASSPLNNEQFFGPGTRLTVL.

This clone came up a few times. The J gene is TRBJ2-1, the V gene TRBV27; possibly TRBD2 for D (6 bases). Germline CDR1 reads MNHEY; CDR2 reads SMNVEV (reference sequence). The CDR3 consists of 13 residues. The V gene lost 5 bases and the J gene lost 7 bases, with 12 bases spanning the gap. The CDR3 DNA follows: TGTGCCAGCAGTCTTATACGGGAGAATGAGCAGTTCTTC. It codes for CASSLIRENEQFF.

This sequence joins TRBV28 and TRBJ1-1; 8 nucleotides align to TRBD1. CDR3 length: 16 residues. Germline V gene data show CDR1 as MDHEN and CDR2 as SYDVKM. V dropped 6 bases and J dropped 0; count of bases not matched to a gene: 9. The CDR3 loop is CASSDGTGFMNTEAFF. CDR3 bases: TGTGCCAGCAGCGATGGGACAGGATTCATGAACACTGAAGCTTTCTTT.

The chain joins TRBV7-7 to TRBJ2-5; no definite D call. The germline gives CDR1 SSHAT, CDR2 FNYEAQ (reference sequence). There are 13 residues in the CDR3. Trimming left V 5 bases short and J 1 base short, with 8 bases between. The CDR3 protein is CASSRSTQETQYF. CDR3 DNA sequence: TGTGCCAGCAGCAGGAGTACCCAAGAGACCCAGTACTTC. Filled out from reference TRBV7-7 and TRBJ2-5, the complete variable domain reads GAGVSQSPRYKVTKRGQDVTLRCDPISSHATLYWYQQALGQGPEFLTYFNYEAQPDKSGLPSDRFSAERPEGSISTLTIQRTEQRDSAMYRCASSRSTQETQYFGPGTRLLVL.

This clone was observed a handful of times. The J gene is TRBJ2-1, the V gene TRBV28, with TRBD2 as a possible D gene (6 bases). Trimming left V 5 bases short and J 3 bases short, with 14 bases between. Germline V gives CDR1 MDHEN, CDR2 SYDVKM. The CDR3 is 15 amino acids. Here the CDR3 reads CASSQPGLLYNEQFF. The DNA of the CDR3 is TGTGCCAGCAGTCAACCGGGACTCCTCTACAATGAGCAGTTCTTC. Full variable domain (rest looked up from reference TRBV28 and TRBJ2-1): DVKVTQSSRYLVKRTGEKVFLECVQDMDHENMFWYRQDPGLGLRLIYFSYDVKMKEKGDIPEGYSVSREKKERFSLILESASTNQTSMYLCASSQPGLLYNEQFFGPGTRLTVL.

This chain uses TRBV28 with TRBJ2-1; 7 bases agree with TRBD2. The CDR3 loop spans 16 amino acids. CDR1 is MDHEN and CDR2 is SYDVKM in the germline V gene. J lost 6 bases, V lost 2 bases, and 10 bases had no gene match. This CDR3 reads CASSLLLAEAGNEQFF. The CDR3 bases are TGTGCCAGCAGTTTACTCCTAGCGGAGGCGGGCAATGAGCAGTTCTTC.

The gene calls are TRBV7-9 and TRBJ2-7; D might be TRBD2 (6 bases). Trimming took off 4 bases at V and 3 bases at J, with 16 bases between the two ends. Germline CDR1 and CDR2: SEHNR and FQNEAQ (reference sequence). This CDR3 has 15 amino acids. In nucleotides, the CDR3 is TGTGCCAGCAGCTCCTCTCCGGGAGTTCTCTACGAGCAGTACTTC. This encodes CASSSSPGVLYEQYF. Supplemented by reference TRBV7-9 and TRBJ2-7, the full variable domain reads DTGVSQNPRHKITKRGQNVTFRCDPISEHNRLYWYRQTLGQGPEFLTYFQNEAQLEKSRLLSDRFSAERPKGSFSTLEIQRTEQGDSAMYLCASSSSPGVLYEQYFGPGTRLTVT.

The J gene is TRBJ2-3, the V gene TRBV6-5; D perhaps matches TRBD2 (5 bases). This CDR3 is 13 amino acids long. Trimming removed 8 bases from V and 2 bases from J, with 11 bases in between. CDR1 and CDR2 from the germline V gene are MNHEY and SVGAGI. CDR3 coding DNA: TGTGCCAGCGCCCGGGGAGACACAGATACGCAGTATTTT. It encodes CASARGDTDTQYF.

This clone was counted a few times. The genes are TRBV9 and TRBJ2-1; D gene ambiguous. The CDR3 has 15 residues. V was shortened by 0 bases and J by 6 bases, with 13 bases between the two germline ends. CDR1 is SGDLS, CDR2 YYNGEE, per germline. Written as DNA, the CDR3 is TGTGCCAGCAGCGTAGACTTAAACAGCCTCAATGAGCAGTTCTTC. It translates to CASSVDLNSLNEQFF.

This clone was detected a few times. The genes are TRBV4-2 and TRBJ1-1, with TRBD1 matching 7 bases. This CDR3 has 15 amino acids. CDR1 and CDR2 (germline): LGHNA, YNFKEQ. V shed 4 bases and J 1 base; nucleotides not matched to a gene: 6. The CDR3 sequence: CASSLSGTENTEAFF. Here the CDR3 DNA reads TGTGCCAGCAGCCTATCCGGGACAGAGAACACTGAAGCTTTCTTT.

The V gene is TRBV2, the J gene TRBJ2-3, with TRBD2 as a possible D gene (6 bases). The CDR3 contains 16 residues. Germline V gives CDR1 SNHLY, CDR2 FYNNEI. Trimming cost V 7 bases and J 0 bases, with 17 bases left between them. The CDR3 sequence is CASIGIRERSTDTQYF. CDR3 DNA sequence: TGTGCCAGCATCGGGATCCGGGAGCGCAGCACAGATACGCAGTATTTT.

The chain is built from TRBV28 and TRBJ1-5; 8 bases are a match to TRBD1. Unmatched junction bases numbered 4, after V lost 4 bases and J lost 5 bases. The CDR3 consists of 14 residues. Germline V gene data show CDR1 as MDHEN and CDR2 as SYDVKM. The CDR3 DNA reads TGTGCCAGCAGTTCCGGACAGGGAGATCAGCCCCAGCATTTT. Translating gives CASSSGQGDQPQHF.

V gene TRBV21-1 combines with J gene TRBJ2-4; TRBD1 is taken as the D call from the table, unchecked against the DNA. TRBV21-1 is noted as a pseudogene. This CDR3 spans 13 amino acids. The CDR3 sequence: CASSPGTGNIQYF. The CDR3 bases are TGTGCCAGCTCCCCGGGGACAGGGAACATTCAGTACTTC.

The chain couples TRBV7-9 to TRBJ1-5; 10 bases line up with TRBD1. The CDR3 runs to 14 residues. Germline values: CDR1 SEHNR, CDR2 FQNEAQ (reference sequence). Trimming cost V 5 bases and J 5 bases; bases outside gene matches: 3. The chain's CDR3 is CASSLGTGDQPQHF. The CDR3 DNA reads as TGTGCCAGCAGCCTCGGGACAGGGGATCAGCCCCAGCATTTT.

This clone has more than one count but fewer than ten. V usage is TRBV7-8 and J usage is TRBJ2-2, with D possibly TRBD2 on 6 matching bases. CDR1 SGHVS and CDR2 FQNEAQ come from the germline V gene. The CDR3 sequence is 15 residues long. V shed 3 bases and J shed 3 bases, with 11 bases lying between them. The chain's CDR3 is CASSFLGGDTGELFF. The CDR3 DNA reads TGTGCCAGCAGCTTTCTCGGAGGGGACACCGGGGAGCTGTTTTTT.

This chain uses TRBV27 with TRBJ2-1; D not resolved. The CDR3 is made up of 12 amino acids. V lost 6 bases and J lost 0, with 3 bases in between. Germline CDR1 and CDR2: MNHEY and SMNVEV (reference sequence). The CDR3 sequence: CASRRSYNEQFF. The CDR3 bases are TGTGCCAGCAGGCGCTCCTACAATGAGCAGTTCTTC.

The chain recombines TRBV7-3 with TRBJ2-5; TRBD2 aligns across 14 bases. The J call may not be correct, given that the DNA end is closer to TRBJ2-7. Germline V gene sequence: CDR1 SGHTA, CDR2 FQGTGA. CDR3 length: 14 amino acids. The CDR3 region has the DNA TGTGCCAGCAGCTCGGGACTAGCGGGAGACGAGCAGTACTTC. It specifies CASSSGLAGDEQYF.

V gene TRBV4-2 combines with J gene TRBJ2-1, with 10 bases lining up with TRBD2. The CDR3 length is 17 residues. The germline V gene encodes CDR1 LGHNA and CDR2 YNFKEQ. Trimming at V came to 2 bases and at J to 5 bases, leaving 9 bases not matched to a gene. DNA of the CDR3: TGTGCCAGCAGCCAACTCACTAGCGGGGTGAGCCACAATGAGCAGTTCTTC. It is translated as CASSQLTSGVSHNEQFF.

The V and J genes are TRBV9 and TRBJ2-6, with no clear D. Trimming pared 6 bases from V and 0 bases from J, leaving 7 bases between. Germline CDR1 is SGDLS and CDR2 is YYNGEE. The length of the CDR3 is 14 residues. The CDR3 protein is CASTNISGANVLTF. The CDR3 DNA reads TGTGCCAGCACCAACATCTCTGGGGCCAACGTCCTGACTTTC.

This clone was seen more than once but under ten times. The chain couples TRBV18 to TRBJ1-1, with a tentative D call TRBD1 (6 bases). Germline CDR1 reads KGHSH; CDR2 reads LQKENI. The ends were cut back, 6 bases at V and 1 base at J, with 12 bases in the middle. The CDR3 loop spans 14 amino acids. This CDR3 reads CASSRQEGNTEAFF. The CDR3, as DNA: TGTGCCAGCTCCCGACAGGAAGGGAACACTGAAGCTTTCTTT.

This chain uses TRBV10-3 with TRBJ2-6, with D possibly TRBD1 on 6 matching bases. The CDR3 length is 16 residues. Germline V lookup: CDR1 ENHRY, CDR2 SYGVKD. Trimming pared 4 bases from V and 0 bases from J, leaving 10 bases between. The CDR3 DNA reads as TGTGCCATCAGTGCCCCACAGGGCTCTGGGGCCAACGTCCTGACTTTC. Its protein is CAISAPQGSGANVLTF.